The sequence of this T cell receptor beta chain was determined in a study of CD8 T cells in Susac syndrome. After extraction with the RNeasy kit, about 0.45 to 1 ug of the RNA was reverse transcribed using random hexamers. Multiplex immunoSEQ PCR targeted 54 Vbeta and 13 Jbeta TCR beta segments. MiXCR was run by TCRdb on the immunoSEQ multiplex PCR reads, yielding one entry per CDR3 protein. The profile shows roughly 400,000 distinct CDR3 sequences, roughly 85% of them singletons. This clonotype appeared a single time. Per germline, CDR1 SEHNR and CDR2 FQNEAQ (reference sequence). V lost 2 bases and J lost 6, with 10 bases in between. The CDR3 is made up of 13 amino acids.

The sequence came from a human donor with multiple sclerosis. This rearrangement joins TRBV7-9 to TRBJ1-2, with D unresolved. Material: CD8+ T cells from PBMCs. CDR3 protein: CASSLSSLDGYTF. The CDR3 coding sequence is TGTGCCAGCAGCTTATCCTCGTTAGATGGCTACACCTTC.